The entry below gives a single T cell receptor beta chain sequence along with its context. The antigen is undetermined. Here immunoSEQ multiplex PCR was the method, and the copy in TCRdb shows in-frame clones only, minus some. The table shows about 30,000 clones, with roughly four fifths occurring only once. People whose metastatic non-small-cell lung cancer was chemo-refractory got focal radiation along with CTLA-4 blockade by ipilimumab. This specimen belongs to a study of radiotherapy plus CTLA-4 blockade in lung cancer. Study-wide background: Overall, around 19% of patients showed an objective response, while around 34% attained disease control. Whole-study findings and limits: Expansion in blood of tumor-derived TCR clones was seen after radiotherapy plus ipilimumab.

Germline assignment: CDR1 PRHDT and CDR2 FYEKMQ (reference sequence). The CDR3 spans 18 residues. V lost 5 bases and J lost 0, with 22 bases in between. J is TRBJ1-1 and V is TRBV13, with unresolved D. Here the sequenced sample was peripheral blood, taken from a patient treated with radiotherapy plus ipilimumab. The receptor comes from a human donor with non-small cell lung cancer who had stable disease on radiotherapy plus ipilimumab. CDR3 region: CASSVTYSHTQVNTEAFF. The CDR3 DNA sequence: TGTGCCAGCAGCGTTACTTACAGCCATACCCAAGTGAACACTGAAGCTTTCTTT.